Following are 32 T cell receptor beta chains from one sample sequenced in a study of blood T cell repertoires in COVID-19. This table comes from immunoSEQ multiplex PCR, and its TCRdb copy is limited to in-frame clones, with some not included. The sample yields 110,000 to 150,000 clones, around 79% seen once. The material sequenced was peripheral blood. The origin of the receptors is a man aged 50-60 years with active or convalescent COVID-19.

This sequence joins TRBV27 and TRBJ2-1, with 9 bases fitting TRBD2. V shed 4 bases, J shed 7 bases, and the junction held 8 bases outside the gene matches. This CDR3 has 15 amino acids. CDR1 and CDR2 from the germline V gene are MNHEY and SMNVEV (reference sequence). Here the CDR3 reads CASSSFQTSGNEQFF. CDR3 sequence (DNA): TGTGCCAGCAGTTCCTTTCAGACTAGCGGTAATGAGCAGTTCTTC.

The J gene is TRBJ2-1, the V gene TRBV28; no firm D call. Germline V gene data show CDR1 as MDHEN and CDR2 as SYDVKM. The V end was cut by 3 bases, the J end by 6 bases, with 12 bases between. The CDR3 loop spans 14 amino acids. DNA of the CDR3: TGTGCCAGCAGTTTCTCCATGGAGCCCAATGAGCAGTTCTTC. It codes for CASSFSMEPNEQFF.

The chain recombines TRBV4-1 with TRBJ2-4; D not resolved. V lost 1 base, J lost 1 base, and 8 bases lay in between. The CDR3 spans 15 residues. The germline gives CDR1 MGHRA, CDR2 YSYEKL. The CDR3 DNA reads TGCGCCAGCAGCCAAGTGGGCGCGGCCAAAAACATTCAGTACTTC. Residues: CASSQVGAAKNIQYF.

This clone was observed a few times. The chain links TRBV28 to TRBJ1-1; D possibly corresponds to TRBD1 (5 bases). Germline lookup yields CDR1 MDHEN and CDR2 SYDVKM. Trimming removed 9 bases at V and 3 bases at J, with 11 bases between. This CDR3 comprises 12 residues. This chain's CDR3 is CASLGGDTEAFF. For the CDR3, the DNA is TGTGCCAGTCTGGGGGGAGACACTGAAGCTTTCTTT.

The V gene is TRBV19, the J gene TRBJ1-2; 8 bases align to TRBD1. Trimming removed 10 bases from V and 3 bases from J; junction bases left unmatched: 4. The germline CDR1 and CDR2 sequences are LNHDA and SQIVND (reference sequence). The CDR3 length is 12 residues. CDR3: CAIPDRDYGYTF. CDR3 in DNA: TGTGCCATCCCGGACAGGGACTATGGCTACACCTTC.

The CDR3 spells CSVEEQQGSNQPQHF. CDR3 nucleotide sequence: TGCAGCGTTGAAGAGCAACAGGGCAGCAATCAGCCCCAGCATTTT. V and J are TRBV29-1 and TRBJ1-5, with D possibly being TRBD1 (6 bases). Germline V gene sequence: CDR1 SQVTM, CDR2 ANQGSEA. Trimming took off 0 bases at V and 1 base at J, with 10 bases between the two ends. There are 15 residues in the CDR3.

This chain links TRBV4-1 with TRBJ1-5, with TRBD1 matching over 10 bases. Germline V gives CDR1 MGHRA, CDR2 YSYEKL. CDR3 size: 16 residues. The trim removed 3 bases at V and 1 base at J, leaving 3 bases unmatched. The CDR3 here is CASSHGDRGSNQPQHF. CDR3 DNA: TGCGCCAGCAGCCACGGGGACAGGGGAAGCAATCAGCCCCAGCATTTT.

The V call is TRBV3-1 (or the pseudogene TRBV3-2), the J call TRBJ1-6; D perhaps matches TRBD1 (6 bases). This CDR3 contains 12 residues. The germline V and J ends were trimmed by 6 bases and 11 bases, with 11 bases remaining between them. The germline gives CDR1 LGHDT, CDR2 YNNKEL (reference sequence). The CDR3 sequence is CASRRGWAPLHF. As DNA, the CDR3 is TGTGCCAGCAGAAGGGGGTGGGCACCCCTCCACTTT.

J is TRBJ2-7 and V is TRBV6-5, with 8 bases matching TRBD2. V trimming: 0 bases; J trimming: 7 bases; junction bases outside the gene matches: 8. From germline, CDR1 is MNHEY and CDR2 SVGAGI. The CDR3 has 15 residues. CDR3 in DNA: TGTGCCAGCAGTTACTCCGGGAGGGGCCCCCGGGAGCAGTACTTC. It yields the protein CASSYSGRGPREQYF.

The chain joins TRBV28 to TRBJ2-7; the D gene is possibly TRBD2 (5 bases). This CDR3 region has 14 residues. Germline V gives CDR1 MDHEN, CDR2 SYDVKM. V lost 8 bases and J lost 0, with 14 bases in between. CDR3 sequence (DNA): TGTGCCAGCGGTCAAACGAGCGGCTCCTACGAGCAGTACTTC. Translating gives CASGQTSGSYEQYF.

V is TRBV7-3 and J is TRBJ2-2; D perhaps matches TRBD1 (6 bases). Per the germline V gene, CDR1 is SGHTA and CDR2 is FQGTGA. Deletions cut 5 bases from V and 5 bases from J, with 18 bases between. The CDR3 extends over 16 amino acids. The CDR3 DNA is TGTGCCAGCAGCGGTTATAGTAGACAGGTTACCGGGGAGCTGTTTTTT. Protein: CASSGYSRQVTGELFF. Filled out from reference TRBV7-3 and TRBJ2-2, the complete variable domain reads GAGVSQTPSNKVTEKGKYVELRCDPISGHTALYWYRQSLGQGPEFLIYFQGTGAADDSGLPNDRFFAVRPEGSVSTLKIQRTERGDSAVYLCASSGYSRQVTGELFFGEGSRLTVL.

CDR3 amino acids: CATQGLSNQPQHF. CDR3 DNA sequence: TGTGCCACCCAGGGGCTTAGCAATCAGCCCCAGCATTTT. The chain combines TRBV6-6 with TRBJ1-5; D is possibly TRBD1 (6 bases). The V gene lost 10 bases and the J gene lost 0 bases, with 10 bases spanning the gap. This CDR3 spans 13 amino acids. The germline V gene has CDR1 MNHNY and CDR2 SVGAGI (reference sequence).

This rearrangement joins TRBV28 to TRBJ2-2; weak D call: TRBD2 (6 bases). The CDR3 spans 17 residues. The V end lost 4 bases, the J end lost 3 bases, and 18 bases lay between the germline ends. Germline lookup yields CDR1 MDHEN and CDR2 SYDVKM. The CDR3 sequence: CASSSRLAYPDTGELFF. The CDR3 nucleotides are TGTGCCAGCAGTTCTCGGCTAGCGTATCCGGACACCGGGGAGCTGTTTTTT.

This clone was seen a few times. The CDR3 loop reads CASGQLNYGYTF. The CDR3, as DNA: TGTGCCAGCGGGCAGCTTAACTATGGCTACACCTTC. This chain uses TRBV28 with TRBJ1-2; D unresolved. Germline CDR1 and CDR2: MDHEN and SYDVKM. V shed 8 bases and J shed 1 base, with 8 bases lying between them. This CDR3 contains 12 residues.

The rearrangement joins TRBV11-3 to TRBJ2-7, with 8 bases that match TRBD1. Germline V gene data show CDR1 as SGHNT and CDR2 as YENEEA. The CDR3 sequence is 19 residues long. V was clipped by 1 base and J by 5 bases; unmatched bases: 19. The chain's CDR3 is CASSLGQGATLAQEDEQYF. In DNA, the CDR3 is TGTGCCAGCAGCTTAGGGCAGGGGGCTACCCTTGCCCAGGAGGACGAGCAGTACTTC.

This clone has just a few counts. The chain joins TRBV9 to TRBJ1-3; 8 nucleotides match TRBD1. The CDR3 contains 15 residues. V trimming: 3 bases; J trimming: 2 bases; junction bases outside the gene matches: 4. Germline CDR1 reads SGDLS; CDR2 reads YYNGEE. The CDR3 DNA follows: TGTGCCAGCAGCGGGCTGGACAGGGCTGGAAACACCATATATTTT. It codes for CASSGLDRAGNTIYF.

This rearrangement joins TRBV29-1 to TRBJ2-1; 12 bases map to TRBD2. Trimming cost V 4 bases and J 0 bases; bases outside gene matches: 4. From germline, CDR1 is SQVTM and CDR2 ANQGSEA. This CDR3 has 16 residues. The CDR3 is CSVGTSGASSYNEQFF. The CDR3 DNA sequence: TGCAGCGTTGGGACTAGCGGGGCTAGCTCCTACAATGAGCAGTTCTTC.

The J gene is TRBJ1-2, the V gene TRBV6-2 or TRBV6-3; the match to TRBD1 covers 7 bases. There are 16 residues in the CDR3. Germline loops: CDR1 MNHEY, CDR2 SVGEGT. The V and J ends lost 6 bases and 4 bases, in that order; junction bases with no gene match: 14. The CDR3 region is CASRPYGTGVFYGYTF. The CDR3, as DNA: TGTGCCAGCAGACCTTACGGTACAGGGGTATTCTATGGCTACACCTTC.

The chain employs TRBV7-9 and TRBJ1-5, with TRBD1 identical over 9 bases. V was pared by 5 bases and J by 6 bases, with 14 bases of the junction left unmatched. CDR1 SEHNR and CDR2 FQNEAQ come from the germline V gene (reference sequence). The CDR3 consists of 17 residues. CDR3 coding DNA: TGTGCCAGCAGCAAAGGACAGGGGCTGGGGTATGGTCAGCCCCAGCATTTT. Translating it yields CASSKGQGLGYGQPQHF.

This chain joins TRBV4-2 and TRBJ2-2; TRBD2 agrees at 7 bases. The CDR3 has 15 amino acids. CDR1 and CDR2 from the germline V gene are LGHNA and YNFKEQ. The trim removed 4 bases at V and 0 bases at J, leaving 2 bases unmatched. The CDR3 DNA follows: TGTGCCAGCAGCCTGGGGACTACGAACACCGGGGAGCTGTTTTTT. Protein product: CASSLGTTNTGELFF.

The J gene is TRBJ2-5, the V gene TRBV9, with 14 bases fitting TRBD2. V gave up 3 bases and J gave up 4 bases; unmatched junction bases: 2. The CDR3 consists of 15 residues. Germline V gene sequence: CDR1 SGDLS, CDR2 YYNGEE. In nucleotides, the CDR3 is TGTGCCAGCAGCGGAGGACTAGCGGGAGGAGAGACCCAGTACTTC. It codes for CASSGGLAGGETQYF.

The V call is TRBV7-2, the J call TRBJ2-3; 10 positions agree with TRBD2. The CDR3 has 17 residues. Trimming took 1 base from V and 2 from J; bases not matched to a gene: 6. Per germline, CDR1 SGHTA and CDR2 FQGNSA. CDR3 amino acids: CASSLVLAGGFTDTQYF. CDR3 DNA sequence: TGTGCCAGCAGCTTAGTATTAGCGGGAGGATTCACAGATACGCAGTATTTT.

The sample holds a few counts of this clone. This rearrangement joins TRBV19 to TRBJ2-7; no definite D call. Between the trimmed V and J ends, which lost 6 bases and 3 bases, there was a span of 12 bases. This CDR3 has 13 amino acids. Germline V gives CDR1 LNHDA, CDR2 SQIVND (reference sequence). The CDR3 protein is CASSPIPYYEQYF. For the CDR3, the DNA is TGTGCCAGTAGCCCTATCCCTTACTACGAGCAGTACTTC.

This clone came up once. This chain uses TRBV19 with TRBJ2-7, with TRBD2 identical over 9 bases. The CDR3 is 15 amino acids. The V and J ends lost 6 bases and 5 bases, in that order; junction bases with no gene match: 11. Per the germline V gene, CDR1 is LNHDA and CDR2 is SQIVND (reference sequence). The CDR3 loop is CASSSREGLRNEQYF. The CDR3 nucleotides are TGTGCCAGTAGCTCGCGGGAGGGCCTTCGAAACGAGCAGTACTTC.

V gene TRBV6-5 combines with J gene TRBJ1-2; D is ambiguous. In germline, CDR1 is MNHEY, CDR2 SVGAGI. This CDR3 comprises 14 residues. Trimming stripped 8 bases from V and 7 bases from J, with 20 bases between. CDR3 residues: CASWPGMSSFGYTF. DNA of the CDR3: TGTGCCAGCTGGCCGGGAATGTCGAGTTTTGGCTACACCTTC.

The chain is built from TRBV29-1 and TRBJ1-1; 7 bases map to TRBD1. Germline values: CDR1 SQVTM, CDR2 ANQGSEA. The CDR3 extends over 12 amino acids. The ends lost 6 bases at V and 7 bases at J; junction bases unmatched: 8. As DNA, the CDR3 is TGCAGCGTGGCCCCTACAGGGGATGAAGCTTTCTTT. Translated: CSVAPTGDEAFF.

The chain uses TRBV27 and TRBJ1-1, with 7 nucleotides matching TRBD1. CDR3 length equals 12 residues. Germline loops: CDR1 MNHEY, CDR2 SMNVEV (reference sequence). With V trimmed by 4 bases and J by 8 bases, 4 bases remained unmatched. The DNA of the CDR3 is TGTGCCAGCAGTTCCAGGGGGGAGGAAGCTTTCTTT. This sequence encodes CASSSRGEEAFF.

The chain uses TRBV18 and TRBJ1-4; D not resolved. The V gene's germline CDR1 is KGHSH and CDR2 LQKENI. The CDR3 consists of 14 residues. The germline V and J ends were trimmed by 6 bases and 6 bases, with 14 bases remaining between them. CDR3 sequence reads: CASSPEAAYEKLFF. The CDR3 DNA reads as TGTGCCAGCTCCCCAGAGGCGGCCTATGAAAAACTGTTTTTT.

CDR3 amino acids: CASSLGGVPGELFF. CDR3 nucleotide sequence: TGTGCCAGCAGCTTAGGAGGGGTACCCGGGGAGCTGTTTTTT. The chain joins TRBV13 to TRBJ2-2; D may be TRBD1 (5 bases). Trimming pared 0 bases from V and 6 bases from J, leaving 8 bases between. Germline values: CDR1 PRHDT, CDR2 FYEKMQ (reference sequence). The CDR3 is made up of 14 amino acids.

V and J are TRBV28 and TRBJ1-1; weak D call: TRBD1 (5 bases). Germline-derived CDR1 and CDR2 are MDHEN and SYDVKM. The ends were cut back, 8 bases at V and 5 bases at J, with 12 bases in the middle. CDR3 length equals 12 residues. CDR3 in amino acids: CASQGRLTEAFF. Written as DNA, the CDR3 is TGTGCCAGCCAGGGTCGACTGACTGAAGCTTTCTTT.

The chain is built from TRBV6-5 and TRBJ1-2; 10 bases are a match to TRBD1. Germline assignment: CDR1 MNHEY and CDR2 SVGAGI. V gave up 4 bases and J gave up 8 bases; unmatched junction bases: 10. This CDR3 region has 15 residues. Written as DNA, the CDR3 is TGTGCCAGCAGTTCAGCCCCCGGGACAGGGGAGGGCTACACCTTC. It yields the protein CASSSAPGTGEGYTF.

This chain joins TRBV13 and TRBJ2-1; D perhaps matches TRBD2 (5 bases). The V and J ends lost 6 bases and 0 bases respectively, with 12 bases between them. CDR1 and CDR2 (germline): PRHDT, FYEKMQ (reference sequence). There are 15 residues in the CDR3. The CDR3 loop is CASSGGPSSYNEQFF. The DNA of the CDR3 is TGTGCCAGCAGTGGCGGGCCCTCCTCCTACAATGAGCAGTTCTTC.